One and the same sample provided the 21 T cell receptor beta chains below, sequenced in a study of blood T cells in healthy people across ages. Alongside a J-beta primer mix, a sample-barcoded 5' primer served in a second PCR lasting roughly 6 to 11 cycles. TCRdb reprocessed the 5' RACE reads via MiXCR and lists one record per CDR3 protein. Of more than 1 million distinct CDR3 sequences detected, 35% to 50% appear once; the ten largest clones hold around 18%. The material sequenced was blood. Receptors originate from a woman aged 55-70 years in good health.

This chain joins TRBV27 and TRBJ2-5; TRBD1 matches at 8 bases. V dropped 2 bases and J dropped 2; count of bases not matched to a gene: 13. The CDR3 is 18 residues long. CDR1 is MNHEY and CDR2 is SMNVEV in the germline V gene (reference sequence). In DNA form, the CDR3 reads TGTGCCAGCAGTTTAGGGGTCGGGGGCAGGGGGCGGCAAGAGACCCAGTACTTC. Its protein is CASSLGVGGRGRQETQYF.

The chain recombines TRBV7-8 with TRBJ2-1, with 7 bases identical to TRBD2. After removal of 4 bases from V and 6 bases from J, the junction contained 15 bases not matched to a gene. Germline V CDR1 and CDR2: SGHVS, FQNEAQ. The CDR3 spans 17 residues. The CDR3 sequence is CASSYKPGRAGPNEQFF. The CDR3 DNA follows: TGTGCCAGCAGCTACAAACCGGGACGAGCGGGACCCAATGAGCAGTTCTTC.

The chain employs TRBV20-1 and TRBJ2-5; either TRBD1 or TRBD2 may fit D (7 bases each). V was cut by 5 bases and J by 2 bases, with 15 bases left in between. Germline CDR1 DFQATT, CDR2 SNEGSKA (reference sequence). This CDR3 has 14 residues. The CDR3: CSAQGGDKQETQYF. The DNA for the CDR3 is TGCAGTGCTCAGGGGGGGGACAAACAAGAGACCCAGTACTTC.

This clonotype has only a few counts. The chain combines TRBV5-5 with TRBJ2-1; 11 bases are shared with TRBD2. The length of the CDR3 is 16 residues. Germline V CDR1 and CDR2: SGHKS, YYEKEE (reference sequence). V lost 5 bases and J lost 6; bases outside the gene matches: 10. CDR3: CASRDTSGSWGNEQFF. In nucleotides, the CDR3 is TGTGCCAGCAGGGACACTAGCGGGAGCTGGGGCAATGAGCAGTTCTTC.

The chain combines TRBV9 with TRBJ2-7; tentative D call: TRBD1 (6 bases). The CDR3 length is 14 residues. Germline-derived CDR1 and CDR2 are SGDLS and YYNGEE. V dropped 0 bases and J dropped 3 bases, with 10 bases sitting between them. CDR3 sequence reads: CASSVDPGVYEQYF. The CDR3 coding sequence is TGTGCCAGCAGCGTAGATCCAGGGGTCTACGAGCAGTACTTC.

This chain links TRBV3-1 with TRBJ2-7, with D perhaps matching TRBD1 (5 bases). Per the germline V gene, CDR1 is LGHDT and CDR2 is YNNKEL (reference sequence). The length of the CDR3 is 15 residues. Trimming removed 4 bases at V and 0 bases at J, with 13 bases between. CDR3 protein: CASSRTLTDSYEQYF. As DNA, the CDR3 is TGTGCCAGCAGCCGCACATTGACAGACTCCTACGAGCAGTACTTC.

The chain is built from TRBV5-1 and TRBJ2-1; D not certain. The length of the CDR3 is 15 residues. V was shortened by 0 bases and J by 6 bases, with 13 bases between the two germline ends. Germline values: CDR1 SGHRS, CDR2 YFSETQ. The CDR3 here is CASSLAEFMVNEQFF. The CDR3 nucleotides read TGCGCCAGCAGCTTGGCGGAGTTTATGGTCAATGAGCAGTTCTTC.

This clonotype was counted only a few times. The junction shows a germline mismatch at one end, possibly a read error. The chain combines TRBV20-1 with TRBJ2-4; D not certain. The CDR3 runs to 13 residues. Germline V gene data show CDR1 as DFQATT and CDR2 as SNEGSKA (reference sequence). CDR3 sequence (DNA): TGCAGTGCCAGAGGAATAGCCAAAAACATTCAGTACTTC. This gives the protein CSARGIAKNIQYF.

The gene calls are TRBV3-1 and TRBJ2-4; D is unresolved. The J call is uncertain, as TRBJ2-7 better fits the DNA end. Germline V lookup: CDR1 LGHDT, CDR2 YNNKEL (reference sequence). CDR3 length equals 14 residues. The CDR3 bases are TGTGCCAGCAGCCAACCAGATCAGCAGTGCGAGCAGTACTTC. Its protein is CASSQPDQQCEQYF.

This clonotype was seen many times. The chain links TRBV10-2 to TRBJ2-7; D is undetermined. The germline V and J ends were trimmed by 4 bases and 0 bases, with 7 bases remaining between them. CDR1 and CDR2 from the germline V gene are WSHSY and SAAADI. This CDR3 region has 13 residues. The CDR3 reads CASSVDRSYEQYF. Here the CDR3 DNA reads TGCGCCAGCAGTGTGGACCGCTCCTACGAGCAGTACTTC.

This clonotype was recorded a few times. The CDR3: CASSPRTSGRVETQYF. CDR3 DNA: TGTGCCAGCAGCCCCCGGACTAGCGGGAGGGTAGAGACCCAGTACTTC. This chain uses TRBV3-1 with TRBJ2-5, with 15 positions matching TRBD2. The CDR3 contains 16 residues. J gave up 4 bases and V 4 bases, and 4 bases lay outside the gene matches. CDR1 is LGHDT, CDR2 YNNKEL, per germline (reference sequence).

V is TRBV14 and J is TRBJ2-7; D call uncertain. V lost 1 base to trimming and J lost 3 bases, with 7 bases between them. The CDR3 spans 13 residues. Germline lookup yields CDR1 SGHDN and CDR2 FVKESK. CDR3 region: CASSQAGNYEQYF. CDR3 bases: TGTGCCAGCAGCCAAGCAGGAAACTACGAGCAGTACTTC.

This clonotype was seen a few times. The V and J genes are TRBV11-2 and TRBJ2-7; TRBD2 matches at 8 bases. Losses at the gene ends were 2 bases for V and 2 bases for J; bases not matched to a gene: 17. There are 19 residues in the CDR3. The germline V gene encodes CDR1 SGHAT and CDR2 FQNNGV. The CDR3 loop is CASSLKVGEIAGLAYEQYF. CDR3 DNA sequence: TGTGCCAGCAGCTTAAAGGTGGGGGAAATAGCGGGATTGGCCTACGAGCAGTACTTC.

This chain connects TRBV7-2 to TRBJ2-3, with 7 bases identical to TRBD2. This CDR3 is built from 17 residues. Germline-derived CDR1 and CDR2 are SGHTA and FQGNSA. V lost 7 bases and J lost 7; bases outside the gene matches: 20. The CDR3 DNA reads TGTGCCAGCACCCTTCGATCCGTGGCGGGAGTTAGGAATACGCAGTATTTT. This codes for CASTLRSVAGVRNTQYF.

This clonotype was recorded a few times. The CDR3 nucleotides are TGCGCCAGCAGCATCGGGCTAACCTACGAGCAGTACTTC. This gives the protein CASSIGLTYEQYF. This sequence joins TRBV4-1 and TRBJ2-7; D not certain. This CDR3 spans 13 amino acids. The germline V gene has CDR1 MGHRA and CDR2 YSYEKL. Trimming removed 5 bases from V and 2 bases from J, with 10 bases in between.

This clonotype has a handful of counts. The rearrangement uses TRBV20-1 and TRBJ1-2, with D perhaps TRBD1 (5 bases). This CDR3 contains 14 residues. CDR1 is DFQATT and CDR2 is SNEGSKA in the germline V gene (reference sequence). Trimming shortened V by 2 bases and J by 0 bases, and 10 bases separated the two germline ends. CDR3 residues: CSARSDSANYGYTF. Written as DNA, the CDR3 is TGCAGTGCTAGATCTGACAGTGCTAACTATGGCTACACCTTC.

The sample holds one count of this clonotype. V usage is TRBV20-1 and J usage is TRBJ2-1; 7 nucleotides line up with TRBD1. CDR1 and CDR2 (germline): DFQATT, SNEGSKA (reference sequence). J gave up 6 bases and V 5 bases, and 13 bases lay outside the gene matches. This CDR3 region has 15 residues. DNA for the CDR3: TGCAGTGCTCCATCGGCAGGGGGACCGCTCAATGAGCAGTTCTTC. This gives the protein CSAPSAGGPLNEQFF.

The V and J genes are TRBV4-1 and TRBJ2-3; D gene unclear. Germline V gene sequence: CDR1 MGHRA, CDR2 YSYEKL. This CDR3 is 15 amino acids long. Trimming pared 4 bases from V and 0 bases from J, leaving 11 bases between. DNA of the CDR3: TGCGCCAGCAGCCCCGGACGGCGGAGCACAGATACGCAGTATTTT. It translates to CASSPGRRSTDTQYF.

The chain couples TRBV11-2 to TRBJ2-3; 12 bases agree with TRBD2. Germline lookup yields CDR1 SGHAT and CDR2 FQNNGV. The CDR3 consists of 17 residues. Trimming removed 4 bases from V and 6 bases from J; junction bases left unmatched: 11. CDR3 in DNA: TGTGCCAGCAGCTCCTACCCTAGCGGGAGGGCCTCGGATACGCAGTATTTT. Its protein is CASSSYPSGRASDTQYF.

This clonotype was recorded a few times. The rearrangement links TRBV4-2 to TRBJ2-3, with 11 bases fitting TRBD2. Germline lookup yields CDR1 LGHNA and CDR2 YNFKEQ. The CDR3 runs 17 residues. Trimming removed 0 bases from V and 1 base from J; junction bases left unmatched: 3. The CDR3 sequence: CASSQDVTSGGTDTQYF. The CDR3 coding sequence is TGTGCCAGCAGCCAAGATGTGACTAGCGGGGGCACAGATACGCAGTATTTT.

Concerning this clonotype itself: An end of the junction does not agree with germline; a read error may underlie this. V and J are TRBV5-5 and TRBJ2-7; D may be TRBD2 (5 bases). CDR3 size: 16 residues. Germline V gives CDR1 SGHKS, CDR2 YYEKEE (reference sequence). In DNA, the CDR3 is TGTGCCGGCAGCTTTTTACGCGGGCCTGGAGTCCACGAGCAGTACTTC. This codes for CAGSFLRGPGVHEQYF.